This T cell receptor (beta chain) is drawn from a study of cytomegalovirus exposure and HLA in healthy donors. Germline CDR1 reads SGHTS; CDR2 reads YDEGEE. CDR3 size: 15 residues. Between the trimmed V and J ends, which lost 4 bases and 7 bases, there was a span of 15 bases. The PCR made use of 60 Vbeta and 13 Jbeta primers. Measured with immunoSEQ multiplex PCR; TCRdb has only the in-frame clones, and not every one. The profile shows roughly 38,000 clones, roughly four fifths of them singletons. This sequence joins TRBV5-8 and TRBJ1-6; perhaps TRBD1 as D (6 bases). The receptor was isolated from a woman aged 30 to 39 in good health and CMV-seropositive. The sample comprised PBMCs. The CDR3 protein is CASSPNRVRNSPLHF. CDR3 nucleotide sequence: TGTGCCAGCAGCCCGAACAGGGTACGGAATTCACCCCTCCACTTT.